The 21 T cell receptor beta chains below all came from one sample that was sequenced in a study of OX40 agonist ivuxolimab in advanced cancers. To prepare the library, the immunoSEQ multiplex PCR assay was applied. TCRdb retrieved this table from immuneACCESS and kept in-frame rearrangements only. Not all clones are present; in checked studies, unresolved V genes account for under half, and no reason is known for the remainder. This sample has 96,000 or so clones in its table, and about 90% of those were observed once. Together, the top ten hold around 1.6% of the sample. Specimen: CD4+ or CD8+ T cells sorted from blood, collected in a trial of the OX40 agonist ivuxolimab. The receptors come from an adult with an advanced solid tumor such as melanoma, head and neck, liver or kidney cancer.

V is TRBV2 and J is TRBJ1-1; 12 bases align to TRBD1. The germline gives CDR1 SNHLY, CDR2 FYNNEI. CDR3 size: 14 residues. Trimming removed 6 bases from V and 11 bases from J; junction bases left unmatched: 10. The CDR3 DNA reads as TGTGCCAGCAGGGCCGGGACAGGGGGCGCCTGGGCTTTCTTT. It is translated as CASRAGTGGAWAFF.

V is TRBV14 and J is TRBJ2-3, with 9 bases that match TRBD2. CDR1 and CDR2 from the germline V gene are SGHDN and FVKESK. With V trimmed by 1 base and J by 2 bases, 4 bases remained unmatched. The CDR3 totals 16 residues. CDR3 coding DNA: TGTGCCAGCAGCCAAGTGGCGGGAGGGGTCACAGATACGCAGTATTTT. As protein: CASSQVAGGVTDTQYF.

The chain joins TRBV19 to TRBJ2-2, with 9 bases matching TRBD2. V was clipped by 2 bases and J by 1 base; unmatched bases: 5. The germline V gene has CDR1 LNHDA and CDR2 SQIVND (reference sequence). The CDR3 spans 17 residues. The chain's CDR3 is CASSISGRTRNTGELFF. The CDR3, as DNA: TGTGCCAGTAGTATAAGCGGGAGGACCAGGAACACCGGGGAGCTGTTTTTT.

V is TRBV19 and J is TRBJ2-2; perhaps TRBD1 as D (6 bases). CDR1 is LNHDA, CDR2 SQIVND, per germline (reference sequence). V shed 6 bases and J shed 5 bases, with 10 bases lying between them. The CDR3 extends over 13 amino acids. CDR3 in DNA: TGTGCCAGTAGAACACAGGGAACCGGGGAGCTGTTTTTT. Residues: CASRTQGTGELFF.

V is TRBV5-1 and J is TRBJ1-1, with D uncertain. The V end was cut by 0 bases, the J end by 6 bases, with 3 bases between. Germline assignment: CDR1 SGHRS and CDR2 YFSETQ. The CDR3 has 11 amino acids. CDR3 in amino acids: CASSLGAEAFF. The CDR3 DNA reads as TGCGCCAGCAGCTTGGGTGCTGAAGCTTTCTTT.

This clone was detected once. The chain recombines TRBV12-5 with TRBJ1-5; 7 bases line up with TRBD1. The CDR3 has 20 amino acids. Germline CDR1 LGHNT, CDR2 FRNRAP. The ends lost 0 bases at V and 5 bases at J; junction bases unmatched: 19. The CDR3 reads CASGLVLMGQIPPGDQPQHF. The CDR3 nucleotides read TGTGCTAGTGGTTTGGTCCTGATGGGACAGATCCCGCCTGGAGATCAGCCCCAGCATTTT.

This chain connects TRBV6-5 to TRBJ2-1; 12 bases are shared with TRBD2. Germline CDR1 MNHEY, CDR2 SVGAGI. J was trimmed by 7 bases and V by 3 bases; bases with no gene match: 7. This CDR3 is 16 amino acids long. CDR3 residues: CASSYPGLAGQNEQFF. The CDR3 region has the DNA TGTGCCAGCAGTTATCCGGGACTAGCGGGTCAAAATGAGCAGTTCTTC.

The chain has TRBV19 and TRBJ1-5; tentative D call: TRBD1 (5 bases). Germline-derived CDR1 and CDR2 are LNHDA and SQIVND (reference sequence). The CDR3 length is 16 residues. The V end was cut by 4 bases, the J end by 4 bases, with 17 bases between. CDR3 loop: CASSTGGGGSNQPQHF. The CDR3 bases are TGTGCCAGTAGTACCGGTGGGGGGGGGAGTAATCAGCCCCAGCATTTT. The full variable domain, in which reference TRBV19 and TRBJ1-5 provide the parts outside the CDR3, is DGGITQSPKYLFRKEGQNVTLSCEQNLNHDAMYWYRQDPGQGLRLIYYSQIVNDFQKGDIAEGYSVSREKKESFPLTVTSAQKNPTAFYLCASSTGGGGSNQPQHFGDGTRLSIL.

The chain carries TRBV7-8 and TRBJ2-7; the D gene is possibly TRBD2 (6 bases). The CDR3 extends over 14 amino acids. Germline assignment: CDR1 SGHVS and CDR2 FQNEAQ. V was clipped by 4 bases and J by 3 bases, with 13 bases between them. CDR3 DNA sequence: TGTGCCAGCAGCTCCCTAGCGAGTCACTACGAGCAGTACTTC. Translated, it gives CASSSLASHYEQYF. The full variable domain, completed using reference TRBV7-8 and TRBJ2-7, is GAGVSQSPRYKVAKRGQDVALRCDPISGHVSLFWYQQALGQGPEFLTYFQNEAQLDKSGLPSDRFFAERPEGSVSTLKIQRTQQEDSAVYLCASSSLASHYEQYFGPGTRLTVT.

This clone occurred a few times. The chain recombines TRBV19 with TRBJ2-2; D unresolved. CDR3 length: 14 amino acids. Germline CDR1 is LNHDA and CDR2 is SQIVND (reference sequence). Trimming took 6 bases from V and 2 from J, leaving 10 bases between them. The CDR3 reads CASRLEPNTGELFF. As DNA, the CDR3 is TGTGCCAGTAGACTCGAACCAAACACCGGGGAGCTGTTTTTT.

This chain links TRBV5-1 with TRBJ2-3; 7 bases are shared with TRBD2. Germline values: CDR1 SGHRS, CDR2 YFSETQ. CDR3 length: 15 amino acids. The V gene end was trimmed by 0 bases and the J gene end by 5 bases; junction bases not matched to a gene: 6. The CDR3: CASSLAGGRGDTQYF. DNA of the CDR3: TGCGCCAGCAGCTTGGCCGGGGGGAGGGGAGATACGCAGTATTTT.

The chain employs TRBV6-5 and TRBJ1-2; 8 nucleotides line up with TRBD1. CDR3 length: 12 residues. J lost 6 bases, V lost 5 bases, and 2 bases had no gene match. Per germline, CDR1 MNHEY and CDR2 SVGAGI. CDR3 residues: CASSTGGDGYTF. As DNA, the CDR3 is TGTGCCAGCAGTACAGGGGGGGATGGCTACACCTTC.

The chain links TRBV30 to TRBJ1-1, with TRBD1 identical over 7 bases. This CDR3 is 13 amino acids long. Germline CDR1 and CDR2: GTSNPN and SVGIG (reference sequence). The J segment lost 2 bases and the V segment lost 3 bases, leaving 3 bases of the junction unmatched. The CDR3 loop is CAWRGTVNTEAFF. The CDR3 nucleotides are TGTGCCTGGAGGGGGACAGTAAACACTGAAGCTTTCTTT.

CDR3 sequence: CASSLKARNLDTGELFF. Here the CDR3 DNA reads TGTGCCAGCAGTTTAAAGGCGCGGAATCTGGACACCGGGGAGCTGTTTTTT. The chain is built from TRBV27 and TRBJ2-2; D gene unclear. CDR1 is MNHEY, CDR2 SMNVEV, per germline (reference sequence). Trimming took 2 bases from V and 3 from J, leaving 16 bases between them. The CDR3 has 17 amino acids.

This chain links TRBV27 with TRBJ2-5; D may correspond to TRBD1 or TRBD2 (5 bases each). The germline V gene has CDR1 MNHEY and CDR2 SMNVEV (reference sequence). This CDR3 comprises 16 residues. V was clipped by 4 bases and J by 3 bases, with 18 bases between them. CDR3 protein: CASSSIGTGLKETQYF. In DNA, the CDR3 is TGTGCCAGCAGTTCGATCGGGACGGGGCTAAAAGAGACCCAGTACTTC.

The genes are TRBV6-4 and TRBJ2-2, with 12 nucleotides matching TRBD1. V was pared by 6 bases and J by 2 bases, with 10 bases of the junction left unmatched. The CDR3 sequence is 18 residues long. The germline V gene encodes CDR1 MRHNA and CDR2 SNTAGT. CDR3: CASSSIPGTGGNTGELFF. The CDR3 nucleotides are TGTGCCAGCAGCTCTATCCCCGGGACAGGGGGCAACACCGGGGAGCTGTTTTTT.

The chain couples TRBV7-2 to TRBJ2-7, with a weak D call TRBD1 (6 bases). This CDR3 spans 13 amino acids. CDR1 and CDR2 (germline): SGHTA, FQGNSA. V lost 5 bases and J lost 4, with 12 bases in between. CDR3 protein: CASSLGQLYEQYF. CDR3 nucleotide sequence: TGTGCCAGCAGCCTTGGACAGCTATACGAGCAGTACTTC.

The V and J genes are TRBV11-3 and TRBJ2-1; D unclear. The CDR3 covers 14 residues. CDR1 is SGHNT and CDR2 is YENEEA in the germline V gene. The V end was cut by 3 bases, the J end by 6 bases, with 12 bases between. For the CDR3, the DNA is TGTGCCAGCAGCTTCGCTTTCGGTCTCAATGAGCAGTTCTTC. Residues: CASSFAFGLNEQFF.

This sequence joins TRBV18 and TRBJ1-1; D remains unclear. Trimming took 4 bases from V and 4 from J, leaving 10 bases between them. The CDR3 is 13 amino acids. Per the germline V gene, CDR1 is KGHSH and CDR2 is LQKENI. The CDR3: CASSLREGTEAFF. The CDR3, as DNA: TGTGCCAGCTCACTGAGGGAGGGCACTGAAGCTTTCTTT.

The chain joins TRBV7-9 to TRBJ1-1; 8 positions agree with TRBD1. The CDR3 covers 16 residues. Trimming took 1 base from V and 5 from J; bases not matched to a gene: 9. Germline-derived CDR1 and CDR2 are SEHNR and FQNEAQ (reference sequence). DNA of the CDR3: TGTGCCAGCAGCTTAGTGGGCCGACAGGGGAAGACTGAAGCTTTCTTT. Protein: CASSLVGRQGKTEAFF.

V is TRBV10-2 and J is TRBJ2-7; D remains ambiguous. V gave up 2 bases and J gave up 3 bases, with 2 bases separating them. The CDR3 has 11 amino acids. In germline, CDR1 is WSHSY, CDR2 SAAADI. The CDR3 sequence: CASSEGYEQYF. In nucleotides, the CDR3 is TGCGCCAGCAGTGAGGGCTACGAGCAGTACTTC.